This TCR beta chain was found in a study of blood T cell repertoires in COVID-19. This clone was counted only a few times. While infection was still active, Seattle patients were enrolled and then followed longitudinally. Only in-frame clones appear in the TCRdb table, and some are missing; sequencing was by immunoSEQ multiplex PCR. This table has approximately 97,000 clones, roughly 87% appearing once. V lost 4 bases, J lost 2 bases, and 11 bases lay in between. This CDR3 region has 14 residues. Germline V lookup: CDR1 MNHNY, CDR2 SVGAGI (reference sequence). This chain links TRBV6-6 with TRBJ2-5; D is perhaps TRBD2 (5 bases). The receptor was derived from a woman aged 45-65 years with COVID-19, enrolled during active disease. The specimen was peripheral blood. As DNA, the CDR3 is TGTGCCAGCAGTTTTGACTATGATCAAGAGACCCAGTACTTC. Protein sequence: CASSFDYDQETQYF.